This TCR beta chain was observed in a study of cytomegalovirus exposure and HLA in healthy donors (dated by TCRdb to about 2017). A note on the overall study: An earlier analysis of around 600 of the donors reported 250 to 300 Gb of sequence data and some 100 million unique TCR beta sequences from 150 million to 200 million T cells. About 320 gigabases of sequencing data and some 85 million unique TCR sequences were included in an early release covering 550 to 800 HLA-typed donors. Of the roughly 400 genotyped donors, over 70% fell in the genetic ancestry cluster associated with self-reported Caucasian donors. The study aimed to test whether signatures of past pathogen exposure could be identified by cataloging public T cell receptors. The T cell repertoires of some 700 subjects were profiled by immunosequencing and related to cytomegalovirus serostatus. In addition to the first cohort of hundreds of subjects, a separate validation cohort of 120 different subjects was used. To predict cytomegalovirus infection status, the study combined high-throughput TCR immunosequencing, statistical association of individual TCRs with disease status, and machine learning. A later analysis re-analyzed previously published TCR beta repertoires from about 600 donors and added high-resolution HLA genotyping to study TCR occurrence patterns. In the later analysis, no new phenotypic data were used to find candidate immune exposures; instead, reliance was placed on TCR beta sequences and their occurrence across donors. In an earlier analysis of several hundred of the donors, high-throughput TCR beta sequencing was used to judge whether each TCR beta V gene segment behaved as functional or pseudogenic. Donor age, sex, ethnicity and CMV serostatus were compiled alongside the repertoire data. A later genetic analysis used genome-wide SNP genotypes for about 60% of the 666 donors, treating that subset as a discovery cohort. All discovery cohort repertoires had been generated using a single sequencing platform. HLA typing covered class I and class II loci at four-digit resolution. Typing coverage differed by locus: A, B, C, DRB1 and DQB1 were typed in about 620-630 donors, DQA1 in 522, DPA1 in 606, and DPB1 in 450 to 490. Roughly five DR-DQ haplotypes were handled as single units for association and clustering because linkage in the cohort was strong. Among over 350 genotyped donors of the cohort, an average of 235,054 unique TCR beta nucleotide sequences were sequenced per donor, roughly 20% of them non-productive. Overall study outcomes, separate from this receptor: Compared with the roughly 700-donor mean, donors in an Asian-associated ancestry cluster had fewer N-insertions in productive TCRs, according to a later genetic analysis. A few of the identified cytomegalovirus-associated TCR beta chains were confirmed in vitro to be specific for cytomegalovirus antigens. Specific HLA alleles were associated with over 15,000 TCR beta sequences at a false discovery rate of 0.05 in a later analysis. Roughly uniform sequencing depth across donors was assumed in presence/absence analyses, although this assumption may not hold. According to the authors, the approach could potentially be generalized to other disease states and immunological phenotypes. Some IMGT-functional V segments, including TRBV6-2 and TRBV6-3, could not be told apart with the 87-base-pair reads, so those segments were excluded. Because counts were too low, some 17 rarely observed V segments, including chromosome 9 orphons, were excluded from the earlier analysis of several hundred of the donors. The classifier was reported to diagnose cytomegalovirus status with high specificity and sensitivity in both the original and validation cohorts. A later analysis found that most CMV-associated TCR beta chains appeared HLA-restricted, with HLA associations seemingly driven largely by CMV exposure. For the cohort, immune exposure information was limited to CMV serostatus. A cluster of highly shared sequence variants was judged likely to be a technical artifact of the sequencing pipeline. Because some donors lacked HLA typing at each locus, the association tests relied only on the typed subset. Across donors, most TCR sequences were observed very rarely, whereas some public TCRs were present in many individuals. In the study, 150 to 200 TCR beta chains were listed as associated with cytomegalovirus. Linkage disequilibrium might explain the correlated functional status among segregating V segments, but an unknown experimental factor could not be ruled out. In an earlier analysis of several hundred of the donors, most TCR beta V segments were observed in productive rearrangements about 87% or about 30% of the time, broadly matching IMGT annotations. Several of the top co-occurrence clusters appeared to be linked to parvovirus B19, influenza, CMV and Epstein-Barr virus, according to a later analysis. A further reported finding was that TCR beta sequences accurately predicted the HLA-A and HLA-B alleles for most subjects in the first cohort. Assigning TCR associations to individual alleles was difficult when HLA alleles, especially DR and DQ, strongly co-occurred. A later genetic analysis associated a missense DCLRE1C variant with V-gene and J-gene trimming of TCR beta chains, and an independent cohort replicated the association. The cohort was sequenced for TCR beta chains only, and without alpha or paired-chain data the features that could be detected were limited. In a later analysis, HLA-associated TCR beta chains were found to be more clonally expanded and to have lower generation probabilities than equally common non-associated chains. A later analysis found that TCR association rates varied across HLA loci, with DRB1 alleles showing the most associated TCRs and HLA-C alleles the fewest.

Trimming costs V 5 bases and J 6 bases, and their ends lie 17 bases apart. The CDR3 numbers 15 residues from cysteine through phenylalanine. Just the 45-base CDR3 DNA is kept, in frame starting at base 1. From the germline V gene (reference sequence), CDR1 is SEHNR and CDR2 is FQNEAQ. This clone was detected a few times. Its binding antigen is unknown. Nothing much larger sits one base from this clone, and base qualities are not available. The cohort was made up of around 720 healthy bone marrow donors. All cohort members were sampled while nominally healthy, although unrecorded immune exposures were likely present. Of the 670 or so cohort members, about 280 had positive CMV serostatus and approximately 360 had negative CMV serostatus, and CMV serostatus was not recorded for the donor. A peripheral blood sample was collected from each donor, and TCR beta sequencing was performed on peripheral blood mononuclear cells. Genomic DNA was extracted from the blood cell samples with the Qiagen DNeasy Blood Extraction Kit.

The library relied on the immunoSEQ multiplex PCR assay. For the multiplex PCR, a mixture combining 60 forward primers for TCR Vbeta segments and 13 reverse primers for TCR Jbeta segments was used. The CDR3 region of rearranged TCR beta genes was amplified from genomic DNA with a multiplex PCR assay. The Illumina HiSeq System was used to sequence the amplified TCR beta libraries as 87-base-pair reads. The original methods were these. Across the 500 to 850 repertoires, a later analysis counted around 80 million unique TCR beta chains, 8.5 million to 12 million of which were shared by at least two donors. A nearest-neighbor algorithm error-corrected the raw reads and collapsed the reads into unique sequences, merging closely related sequences to remove PCR and sequencing errors. To assign V, D and J gene segments, CDR3 sequences were aligned to IMGT reference sequences. For a sequence to be retained, a match of at least six nucleotides was required to both a V gene segment and a J gene segment. Rearrangements were classified as productive when the CDR3 lacked stop codons and remained in frame with V and J, and all other rearrangements were classified as non-productive. Following IMGT convention, CDR3 was defined as the stretch from the second conserved V-encoded cysteine up to the conserved J-encoded phenylalanine. Sequences without an unambiguous match to a single V gene segment were excluded from the earlier analysis of 587 of the donors. In an earlier analysis of a few hundred of the donors, V segments were called functional above 56.7% productive rearrangements and were called segregating when the between-donor standard deviation exceeded 5%. To diagnose cytomegalovirus status from the catalog of TCR beta chain sequences, a statistical classification framework was built. In a later analysis, V and J genes were assigned by comparing TCR nucleotide sequences against IMGT/GENE-DB human TR gene sequences. The TCRdist pipeline was used in a later analysis to assign CDR3 sequences and most-parsimonious VDJ recombination scenarios. In a later analysis, each TCR beta chain was defined by its CDR3 amino acid sequence together with its V-gene family, and reads without a unique V-gene family were excluded. A later analysis removed 592 highly shared, low-generation-probability nucleotide sequences to deal with suspected cross-contamination and a sequencing artifact. In a later analysis, a clonal expansion index for each public chain was calculated from normalized within-repertoire ranks of inferred template counts. A later analysis computed generation probabilities with a VDJ recombination model fitted to out-of-frame rearrangements, and checked the results against IGoR. In a later analysis, hypergeometric tests were used to score TCR-TCR, TCR-HLA and TCR-CMV co-occurrence, with a repertoire-size bias correction applied to TCR pairs. To estimate false discovery rates, a later analysis permuted the HLA or CMV assignments 20 times. A later analysis grouped co-occurring TCRs with DBSCAN, adding TCRdist sequence similarity when clustering within HLA-allele-positive subsets. For co-occurrence clustering, repertoires with fewer than 30,000 or more than 120,000 public chains were excluded, along with about five repertoires with anomalous nucleotide sharing. As stored in TCRdb, this immuneACCESS dataset retains in-frame rearrangements with V and J assigned. A fraction of the clones does not appear; measured against another copy, unresolved V genes explain less than half of the discrepancy, and the remainder lacks a known reason. V and J calls and clone size follow that table, whereas D and trimming were derived from the DNA. Across this sample there are 90,000 to 150,000 clones, with 70% to 80% seen only once. Of the sample, approximately 2% is held by the ten largest clones.

The sample comprised PBMCs. The receptor was isolated from a human donor in good health. The V gene is TRBV7-9 and the J gene is TRBJ2-1, with a tentative D gene TRBD2 over 6 matching bases. The CDR3 has the sequence CASSPLVSGANEQFF. The DNA sequence is TGTGCCAGCAGCCCATTGGTTAGCGGAGCCAATGAGCAGTTCTTC.